These 3 T cell receptor beta chains originate from one sample sequenced in a study of T cells in Graves' hyperthyroidism and ophthalmopathy. What was amplified from RNA transcripts were TCR beta CDR3 regions. In the first-round RT-PCR of the TCR CDR3, the HTBI primer set was used. TCRdb called the multiplex PCR reads again in MiXCR, with one record for every CDR3 protein. In the table there are around 620,000 distinct CDR3 sequences, under 20% of which are singletons. Sequencing was carried out using blood. These receptors originate from a woman aged 25 to 45 with Graves' hyperthyroidism.

In its sample, this clonotype was seen many times. CDR3 coding DNA: TGTGCCAGCAGTTCCATCCAGCCGTACGAGCAGTACTTC. Translation gives CASSSIQPYEQYF. This sequence joins TRBV28 and TRBJ2-7, with D unresolved. The germline V gene encodes CDR1 MDHEN and CDR2 SYDVKM. The V end was cut by 4 bases, the J end by 4 bases, with 11 bases between. This CDR3 contains 13 residues.

This clonotype was detected many times. The chain has TRBV29-1 and TRBJ2-1; TRBD2 matches 9 bases. J lost 6 bases, V lost 6 bases, and 9 bases had no gene match. The CDR3 consists of 14 residues. Germline V gene sequence: CDR1 SQVTM, CDR2 ANQGSEA. In DNA, the CDR3 is TGCAGCGTATCCTCGACTAGCGGTAGCAATGAGCAGTTCTTC. Protein sequence: CSVSSTSGSNEQFF.

The chain uses TRBV30 and TRBJ2-7; the match to TRBD2 covers 11 bases. With V trimmed by 4 bases and J by 0 bases, 5 bases remained unmatched. Germline CDR1 reads GTSNPN; CDR2 reads SVGIG (reference sequence). The CDR3 is 15 residues long. The CDR3 loop reads CAWNLGLAASYEQYF. For the CDR3, the DNA is TGTGCCTGGAATCTGGGACTAGCGGCCTCCTACGAGCAGTACTTC.